This T cell receptor beta chain was sequenced for a study of cytomegalovirus exposure and HLA in healthy donors. Trimming took 2 bases from V and 4 from J; bases not matched to a gene: 4. The CDR3 extends over 16 amino acids. Germline values: CDR1 LNHNV, CDR2 YYDKDF (reference sequence). PCR used 60 Vbeta primers and 13 Jbeta primers. TCRdb keeps only in-frame clones here, not all; method: immunoSEQ multiplex PCR. The data contain approximately 190,000 clones, over 70% of them seen just once; the ten biggest clones take up approximately 3.9%. The source is a man over 45 in good health and CMV-seronegative. V usage is TRBV15 and J usage is TRBJ1-5; 11 nucleotides align to TRBD1. The material sequenced was PBMCs. Written as DNA, the CDR3 is TGTGCCACCAGCAGATCGGACAGGGGGCGAAATCAGCCCCAGCATTTT. Protein sequence: CATSRSDRGRNQPQHF.